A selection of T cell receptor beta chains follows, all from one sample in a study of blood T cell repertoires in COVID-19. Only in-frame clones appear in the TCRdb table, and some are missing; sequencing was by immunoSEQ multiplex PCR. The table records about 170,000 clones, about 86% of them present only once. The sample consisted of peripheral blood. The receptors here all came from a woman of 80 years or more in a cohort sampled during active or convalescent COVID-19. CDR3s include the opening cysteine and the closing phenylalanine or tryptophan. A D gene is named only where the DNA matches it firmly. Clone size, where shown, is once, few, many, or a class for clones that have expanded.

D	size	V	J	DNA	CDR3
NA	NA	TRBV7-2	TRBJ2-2	TGTGCCAGCAGCTTAGCCGCCGGGGAGCTGTTTTTT	CASSLAAGELFF
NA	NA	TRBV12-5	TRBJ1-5	TGTGCTAGTGGTTCCAATCCTGGGGGCGGAAGCAATCAGCCCCAGCATTTT	CASGSNPGGGSNQPQHF
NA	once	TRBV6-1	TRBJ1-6	TGTGCCAGCAGTGAATGGGCAGGGAGGTCACCCCTCCACTTT	CASSEWAGRSPLHF
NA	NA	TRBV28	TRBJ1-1	TGTGCCAGCAGTTTATACAGGTCGGTCACTGAAGCTTTCTTT	CASSLYRSVTEAFF
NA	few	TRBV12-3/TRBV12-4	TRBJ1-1	TGTGCCAGCAGTCGCCCGGGGAACACTGAAGCTTTCTTT	CASSRPGNTEAFF
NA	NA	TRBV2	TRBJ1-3	TGTGCCAGCAGTCTCGCGCTAGGTTCTTTCTTT	CASSLALGSFF
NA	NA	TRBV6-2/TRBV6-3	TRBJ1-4	TGTGCCAGCAGTTACAGGACGGGGGATGAAAAACTGTTTTTT	CASSYRTGDEKLFF
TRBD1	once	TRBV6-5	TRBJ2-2	TGTGCCAGCAGCGGGACAGCTAACACCGGGGAGCTGTTTTTT	CASSGTANTGELFF
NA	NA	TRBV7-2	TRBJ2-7	TGTGCCAGCAGCCAGGGTGTCGAGCAGTACTTC	CASSQGVEQYF
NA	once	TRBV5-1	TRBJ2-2	TGCGCCAGCAGCTGGCAGGGCTCCACCGGGGAGCTGTTTTTT	CASSWQGSTGELFF
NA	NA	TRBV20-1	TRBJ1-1	TGCAGTGCCACGACAGATGAAGCTTTCTTT	CSATTDEAFF
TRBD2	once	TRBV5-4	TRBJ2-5	TGTGCCAGCAGTCCGGGCGTGAGTGGCGGGAGGGCCGGGTCCGAGACCCAGTACTTC	CASSPGVSGGRAGSETQYF
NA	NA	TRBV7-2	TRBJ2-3	TGTGCCAGCAGCTCCTTCTCAGATATGGGCACAGATACGCAGTATTTT	CASSSFSDMGTDTQYF
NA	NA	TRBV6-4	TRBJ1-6	TGTGCCAGCAGCGATTTACCACCGAGGCCCTATAATTCACCCCTCCACTTT	CASSDLPPRPYNSPLHF
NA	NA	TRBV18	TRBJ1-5	TGTGCCAGCTCACGAACAGGGATTGATAATCAGCCCCAGCATTTT	CASSRTGIDNQPQHF
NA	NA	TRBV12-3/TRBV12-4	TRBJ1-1	TGTGCCAGCAGTTTAGGCGGGGCGACTGAAGCTTTCTTT	CASSLGGATEAFF
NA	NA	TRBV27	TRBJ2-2	TGTGCCAGCAGTTTAGGACAGAACACCGGGGAGCTGTTTTTT	CASSLGQNTGELFF
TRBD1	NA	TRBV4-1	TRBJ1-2	TGCGCCAGCAGCCAAGAGGGGCCGACAGGGGGCGGCTATGGCTACACCTTC	CASSQEGPTGGGYGYTF
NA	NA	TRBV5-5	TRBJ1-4	TGTGCCAGCAGCTGGGGTAGCGAGACGAAACTGTTTTTT	CASSWGSETKLFF
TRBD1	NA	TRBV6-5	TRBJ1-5	TGTGCCAGCAGTTACCGACAGGGGAACGATCAGCCCCAGCATTTT	CASSYRQGNDQPQHF
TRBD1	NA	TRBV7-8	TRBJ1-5	TGTGCCAGCAGCCTCCTTAGAGGGGGCCGGCAGCCCCAGCATTTT	CASSLLRGGRQPQHF
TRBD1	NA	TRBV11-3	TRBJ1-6	TGTGCCAGCAGCCTGGACAGGGTTTCACCCCTCCACTTT	CASSLDRVSPLHF
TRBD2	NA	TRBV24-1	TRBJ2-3	TGTGCCACCAGGAAGCGGGAGTATTCAGATACGCAGTATTTT	CATRKREYSDTQYF
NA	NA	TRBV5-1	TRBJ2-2	TGCGCCAGCAGCTTGGCCAGGGGCACCGGGGAGCTGTTTTTT	CASSLARGTGELFF
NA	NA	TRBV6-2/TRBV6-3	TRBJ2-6	TGTGCCAGCAGTAAGACAGGCTCTGGGGCCAACGTCCTGACTTTC	CASSKTGSGANVLTF
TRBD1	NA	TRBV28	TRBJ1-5	TGTGCCAGCAGTGATTTAGGGGGCAGACGGACGTGGCCCCAGCATTTT	CASSDLGGRRTWPQHF
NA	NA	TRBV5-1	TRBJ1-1	TGCGCCAGCAGCCCCAATTTAGGGGCTAGTGGAGCTTTCTTT	CASSPNLGASGAFF
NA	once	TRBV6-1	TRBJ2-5	TGTGCCAGCAGTGAAGGGCGGGGCTTGTACCAAGAGACCCAGTACTTC	CASSEGRGLYQETQYF
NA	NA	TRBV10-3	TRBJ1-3	TGTGCCATCAGTGACAGGTCTGCCTCTGGAAACACCATATATTTT	CAISDRSASGNTIYF